The rows below give T cell receptor beta chains drawn from one sample of a study of breast tumors, draining lymph nodes, adjacent tissues. TCRdb called the multiplex PCR reads again in MiXCR, with one record for every CDR3 protein. The data show approximately 210,000 distinct CDR3 sequences, with under 40% seen just once and approximately 3.3% held by the top ten. The sample comprised axillary lymph node tissue. Receptors originate from a female donor with breast cancer. Some clones in this sample may be carry-over from other donors' samples. The CDR3 runs from the conserved cysteine through the conserved F or W. Each record gives: CDR3 DNA, CDR3 protein, D gene, J gene, V gene, clone size. D genes are given only for firm matches. Expanded clones are given a class, and other clones once, few, many or no size at all.

CDR3 DNA: TGTGCCAGCAGTGAGTTTAGCTTGGATGAGCAGTTCTTC
CDR3 protein: CASSEFSLDEQFF
D gene: NA
J gene: TRBJ2-1
V gene: TRBV6-4
clone size: few

CDR3 DNA: TGTGCCAGCAGCTCCTCCGGGATGGGCTCTTACAATGAGCAGTTCTTC
CDR3 protein: CASSSSGMGSYNEQFF
D gene: NA
J gene: TRBJ2-1
V gene: TRBV7-9
clone size: many

CDR3 DNA: TGCGCCAGCAGCCAAGATAGGACGGGAGCGGGCACCGGGGAGCTGTTTTTT
CDR3 protein: CASSQDRTGAGTGELFF
D gene: NA
J gene: TRBJ2-2
V gene: TRBV7-2
clone size: once

CDR3 DNA: TGTGCCAGTAGCAAGCGACACGGGGATAGCAATCAGCCCCAGCATTTT
CDR3 protein: CASSKRHGDSNQPQHF
D gene: NA
J gene: TRBJ1-5
V gene: TRBV19
clone size: many

CDR3 DNA: TGTGCCAGCAGCACCGGGACAGGGAACTCCTACGAGCAGTACTTC
CDR3 protein: CASSTGTGNSYEQYF
D gene: TRBD1
J gene: TRBJ2-7
V gene: TRBV5-4
clone size: many

CDR3 DNA: TGTGCCAGCAGTCACTCGAGCCACCAAGAGACCCAGTACTTC
CDR3 protein: CASSHSSHQETQYF
D gene: NA
J gene: TRBJ2-5
V gene: TRBV6-6
clone size: many

CDR3 DNA: TGTGCCAGCAGCTTGGTCGTAGCGACCCAGTACTTC
CDR3 protein: CASSLVVATQYF
D gene: NA
J gene: TRBJ2-5
V gene: TRBV5-8
clone size: NA

CDR3 DNA: TGTGCCAGCAGTGAAGACCGTGCAACTAATGAAAAACTGTTTTTT
CDR3 protein: CASSEDRATNEKLFF
D gene: NA
J gene: TRBJ1-4
V gene: TRBV2
clone size: many

CDR3 DNA: TGTGCCAGCAGCGTAGCCCCTAGCGGGAGAGATGAGACCCAGTACTTC
CDR3 protein: CASSVAPSGRDETQYF
D gene: TRBD2
J gene: TRBJ2-5
V gene: TRBV9
clone size: NA

CDR3 DNA: TGTGCCACCAGTAAACGAAATCCCAATGAGCAGTTCTTC
CDR3 protein: CATSKRNPNEQFF
D gene: NA
J gene: TRBJ2-1
V gene: TRBV24-1
clone size: many

CDR3 DNA: TGCGCCAGCAGCTTGACAGGACAGGGGGCCCAAGAGACCCAGTACTTC
CDR3 protein: CASSLTGQGAQETQYF
D gene: TRBD1
J gene: TRBJ2-5
V gene: TRBV5-1
clone size: NA